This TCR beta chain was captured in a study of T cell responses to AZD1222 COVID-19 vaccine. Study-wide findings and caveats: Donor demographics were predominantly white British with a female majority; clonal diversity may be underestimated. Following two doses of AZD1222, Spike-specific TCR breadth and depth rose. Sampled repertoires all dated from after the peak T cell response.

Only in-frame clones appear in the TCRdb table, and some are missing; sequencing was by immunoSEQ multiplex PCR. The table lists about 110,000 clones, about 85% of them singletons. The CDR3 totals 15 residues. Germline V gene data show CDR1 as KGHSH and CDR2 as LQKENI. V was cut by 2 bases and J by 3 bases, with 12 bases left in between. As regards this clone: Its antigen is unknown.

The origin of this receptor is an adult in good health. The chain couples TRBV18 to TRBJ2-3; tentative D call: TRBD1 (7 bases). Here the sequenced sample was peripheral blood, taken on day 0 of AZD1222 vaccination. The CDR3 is CASSPGPGGTDTQYF. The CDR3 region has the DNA TGTGCCAGCTCACCAGGGCCAGGGGGGACAGATACGCAGTATTTT.